This T cell receptor (beta chain) stems from a study of cytomegalovirus exposure and HLA in healthy donors. The primer mix had 60 Vbeta and 13 Jbeta primers. The authors' processing: Around 80 million unique TCR beta chains, 10 million to 13 million of them shared, were counted by a later analysis. The assay was immunoSEQ multiplex PCR, and TCRdb's table has in-frame clones only and misses some. That table is the source of V, J and clone size, and D and trimming were worked out from the DNA. The sample consists of 100,000 to 150,000 clones, over 70% of them appearing once. From germline, CDR1 is ENHRY and CDR2 SYGVKD. This CDR3 comprises 15 residues. Germline trimming cut 2 bases from V and 4 bases from J; bases unmatched to any gene: 8.

Sequencing input: PBMCs. The receptor comes from a woman between 45 and 65 years old in good health and CMV-seropositive. The genes are TRBV10-3 and TRBJ2-7; 7 bases fit TRBD2. The CDR3: CAISEVRRERYEQYF. The CDR3 bases are TGTGCCATCAGTGAGGTTCGGCGGGAGAGATACGAGCAGTACTTC.